This T cell receptor (beta chain) stems from a study of a mutant IDH1 vaccine in newly diagnosed glioma. Study-wide context: Mean patient age was about 40 years; approximately 60% were male and around 38% female. Points from the study as a whole: Evidence of vaccine-induced immune responses was documented in around 93% of patients.

On this clone itself: Its target is unknown.

Time point denoted: week 23, last vaccination. A single vaccine dose contained 300 ug of mutant IDH1 20-mer peptide, and topical imiquimod was used with it. The protocol was immunoSEQ multiplex PCR, while the TCRdb copy is restricted to in-frame clones and leaves out a portion. The table shows 70,000 to 95,000 clones, with 75% to 90% occurring only once. Germline-derived CDR1 and CDR2 are GTSNPN and SVGIG (reference sequence). Trimming removed 0 bases from V and 5 bases from J, with 11 bases in between. This CDR3 has 14 residues. The sample was PBMCs, taken from a glioma patient whose treatment included an IDH1 peptide vaccine. The clonotype originates from a woman in her 50s with glioma. This rearrangement joins TRBV30 to TRBJ2-1; no reliable D call. The DNA for the CDR3 is TGTGCCTGGAGTGTAATCGGAATCCACAATGAGCAGTTCTTC. Protein product: CAWSVIGIHNEQFF.